This T cell receptor (beta chain) comes out of a study of T-cell reconstitution after alpha-beta-depleted transplantation in children. Unique molecular identifiers were built into the TCRbeta library. TCRdb itself ran the PCR reads through MiXCR, one entry per CDR3 protein. The sample includes about 580,000 distinct CDR3 sequences, 23% of them seen just once. This clonotype occurred many times. Trimming took off 0 bases at V and 0 bases at J, with 9 bases between the two ends. CDR3 length: 15 residues. Germline V gene lookup returns CDR1 DFQATT and CDR2 SNEGSKA (reference sequence). The sample in question was PBMCs, mostly from graft donor cells, obtained 360 days after TCRalphabeta/CD19-depleted stem cell transplant. This TCR was sampled from a boy under two years old who had a stem cell transplant for acute myeloid leukemia, so the T cells may come from the graft donor. J is TRBJ1-5 and V is TRBV20-1; D is uncertain. The CDR3 is CSAREGGHSNQPQHF. The CDR3, as DNA: TGCAGTGCTAGAGAGGGAGGCCATAGCAATCAGCCCCAGCATTTT.